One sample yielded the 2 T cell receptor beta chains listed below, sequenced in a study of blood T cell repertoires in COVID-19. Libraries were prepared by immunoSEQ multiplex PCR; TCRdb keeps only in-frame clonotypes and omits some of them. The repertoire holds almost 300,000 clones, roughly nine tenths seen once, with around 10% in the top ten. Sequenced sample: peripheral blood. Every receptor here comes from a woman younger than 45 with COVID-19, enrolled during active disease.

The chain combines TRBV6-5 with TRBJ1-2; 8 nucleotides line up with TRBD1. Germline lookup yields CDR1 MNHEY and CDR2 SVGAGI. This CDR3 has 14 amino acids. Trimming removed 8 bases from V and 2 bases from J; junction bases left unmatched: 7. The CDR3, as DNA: TGTGCCAGCGTAAACAGGGGGGAGAACTATGGCTACACCTTC. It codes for CASVNRGENYGYTF.

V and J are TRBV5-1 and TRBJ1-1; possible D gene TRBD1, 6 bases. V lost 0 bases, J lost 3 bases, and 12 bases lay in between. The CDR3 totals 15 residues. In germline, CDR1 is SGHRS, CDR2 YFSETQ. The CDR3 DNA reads TGCGCCAGCAGCTTGGTAGGAGGGGGGGACACTGAAGCTTTCTTT. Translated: CASSLVGGGDTEAFF.